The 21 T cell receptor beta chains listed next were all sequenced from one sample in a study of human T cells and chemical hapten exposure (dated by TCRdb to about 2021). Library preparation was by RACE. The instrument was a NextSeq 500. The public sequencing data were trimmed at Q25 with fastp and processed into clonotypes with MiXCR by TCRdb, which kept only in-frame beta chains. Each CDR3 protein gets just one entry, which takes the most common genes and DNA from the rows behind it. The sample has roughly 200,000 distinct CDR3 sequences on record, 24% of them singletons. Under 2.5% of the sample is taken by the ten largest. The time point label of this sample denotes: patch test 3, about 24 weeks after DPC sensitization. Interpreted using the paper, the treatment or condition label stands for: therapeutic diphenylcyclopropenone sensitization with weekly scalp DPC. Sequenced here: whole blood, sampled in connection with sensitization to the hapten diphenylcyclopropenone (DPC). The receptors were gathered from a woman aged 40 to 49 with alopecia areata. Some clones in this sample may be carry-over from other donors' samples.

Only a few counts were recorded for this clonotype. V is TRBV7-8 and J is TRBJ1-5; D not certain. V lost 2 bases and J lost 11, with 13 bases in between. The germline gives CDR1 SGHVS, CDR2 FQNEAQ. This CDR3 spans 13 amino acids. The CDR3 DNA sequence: TGTGCCAGCAGCTTACAGTCTTGGGGAGCCCAGCATTTT. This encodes CASSLQSWGAQHF.

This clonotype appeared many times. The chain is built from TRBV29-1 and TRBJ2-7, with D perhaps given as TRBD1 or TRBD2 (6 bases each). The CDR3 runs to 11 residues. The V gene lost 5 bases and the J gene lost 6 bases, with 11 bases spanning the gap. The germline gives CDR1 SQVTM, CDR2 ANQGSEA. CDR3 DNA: TGCAGCGTTATCGGAGGGGGCGAGCAGTACTTC. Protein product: CSVIGGGEQYF.

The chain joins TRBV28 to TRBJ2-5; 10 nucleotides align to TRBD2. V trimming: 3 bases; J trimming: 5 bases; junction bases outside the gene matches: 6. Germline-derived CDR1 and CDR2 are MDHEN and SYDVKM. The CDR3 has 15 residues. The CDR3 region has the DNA TGTGCCAGCAGTTTGAATCTAGCGGGGGTGGAGACCCAGTACTTC. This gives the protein CASSLNLAGVETQYF.

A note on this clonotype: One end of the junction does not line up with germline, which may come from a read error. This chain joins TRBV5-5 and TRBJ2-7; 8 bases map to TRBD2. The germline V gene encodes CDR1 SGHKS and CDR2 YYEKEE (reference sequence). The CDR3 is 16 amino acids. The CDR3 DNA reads TGTGTCAGCAGCACCACTAGCGGCGCCGGTACCTACGAGCAGTACTTC. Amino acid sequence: CVSSTTSGAGTYEQYF.

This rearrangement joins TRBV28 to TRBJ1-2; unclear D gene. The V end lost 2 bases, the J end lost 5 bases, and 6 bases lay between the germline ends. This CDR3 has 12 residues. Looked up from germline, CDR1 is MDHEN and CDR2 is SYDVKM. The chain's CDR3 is CASSLEGYGYTF. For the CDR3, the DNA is TGTGCCAGCAGTTTAGAGGGATATGGCTACACCTTC.

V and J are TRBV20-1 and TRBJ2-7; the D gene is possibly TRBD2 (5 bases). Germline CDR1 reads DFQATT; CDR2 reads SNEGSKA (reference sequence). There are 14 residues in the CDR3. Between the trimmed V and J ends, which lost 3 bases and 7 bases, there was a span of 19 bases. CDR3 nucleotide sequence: TGCAGTGCTAGGGAGGACCCCGCCCTTGAGGAGCAGTACTTC. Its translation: CSAREDPALEEQYF.

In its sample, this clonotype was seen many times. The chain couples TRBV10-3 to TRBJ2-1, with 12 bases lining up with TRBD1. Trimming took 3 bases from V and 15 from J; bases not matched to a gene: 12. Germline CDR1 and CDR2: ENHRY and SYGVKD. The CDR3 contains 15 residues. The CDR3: CAISDSGQGAARPFF. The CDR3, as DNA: TGTGCCATCAGTGACTCGGGACAGGGGGCGGCCAGGCCGTTCTTC.

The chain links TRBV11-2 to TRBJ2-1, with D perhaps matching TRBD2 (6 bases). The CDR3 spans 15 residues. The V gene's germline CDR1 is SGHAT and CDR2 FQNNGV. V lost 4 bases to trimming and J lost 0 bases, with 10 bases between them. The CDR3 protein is CASSSGDRSYNEQFF. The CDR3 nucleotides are TGTGCCAGCAGCTCGGGGGATCGCTCCTACAATGAGCAGTTCTTC.

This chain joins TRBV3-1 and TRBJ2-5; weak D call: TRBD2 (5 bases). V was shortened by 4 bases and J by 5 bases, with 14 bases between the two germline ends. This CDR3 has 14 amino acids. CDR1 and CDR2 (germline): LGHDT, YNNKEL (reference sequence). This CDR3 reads CASSPRGLGETQYF. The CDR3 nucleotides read TGTGCCAGCAGCCCCCGAGGGTTAGGTGAGACCCAGTACTTC.

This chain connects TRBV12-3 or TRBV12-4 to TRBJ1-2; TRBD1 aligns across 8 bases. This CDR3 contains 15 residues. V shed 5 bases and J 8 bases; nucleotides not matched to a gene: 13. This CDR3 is CASSTQDRANRGYTF. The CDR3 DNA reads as TGTGCCAGCAGTACCCAGGACAGGGCTAATCGCGGCTACACCTTC.

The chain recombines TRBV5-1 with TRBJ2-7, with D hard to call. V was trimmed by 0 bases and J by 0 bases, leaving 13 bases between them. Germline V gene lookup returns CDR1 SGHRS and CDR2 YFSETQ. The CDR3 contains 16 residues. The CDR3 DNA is TGCGCCAGCAGCTTGGCCGAGCAAGAACTCTCCTACGAGCAGTACTTC. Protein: CASSLAEQELSYEQYF.

CDR3 loop: CASSQTGTTLQYF. The CDR3 nucleotides are TGTGCCAGCAGTCAAACCGGGACTACACTCCAGTATTTT. The chain is built from TRBV27 and TRBJ2-3, with TRBD2 identical over 7 bases. This CDR3 region has 13 residues. Losses at the gene ends were 5 bases for V and 12 bases for J; bases not matched to a gene: 11. Germline V CDR1 and CDR2: MNHEY, SMNVEV (reference sequence).

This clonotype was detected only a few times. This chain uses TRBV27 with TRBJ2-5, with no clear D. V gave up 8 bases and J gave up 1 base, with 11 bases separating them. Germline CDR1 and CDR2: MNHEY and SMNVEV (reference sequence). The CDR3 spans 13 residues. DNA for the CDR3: TGTGCCAGCTGGACCGGTAGCCAAGAGACCCAGTACTTC. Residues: CASWTGSQETQYF.

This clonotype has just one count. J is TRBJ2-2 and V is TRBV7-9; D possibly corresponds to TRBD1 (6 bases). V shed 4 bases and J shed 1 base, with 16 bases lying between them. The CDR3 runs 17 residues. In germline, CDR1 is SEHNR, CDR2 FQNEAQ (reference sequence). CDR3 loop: CASSSTTETGNTGELFF. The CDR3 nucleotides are TGTGCCAGCAGCTCGACCACCGAGACAGGGAACACCGGGGAGCTGTTTTTT.

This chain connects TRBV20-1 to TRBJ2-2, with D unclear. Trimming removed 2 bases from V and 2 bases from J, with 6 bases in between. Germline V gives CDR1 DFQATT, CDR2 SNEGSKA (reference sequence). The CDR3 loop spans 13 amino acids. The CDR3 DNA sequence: TGCAGTGCTAGATCCCGAAACACCGGGGAGCTGTTTTTT. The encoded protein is CSARSRNTGELFF.

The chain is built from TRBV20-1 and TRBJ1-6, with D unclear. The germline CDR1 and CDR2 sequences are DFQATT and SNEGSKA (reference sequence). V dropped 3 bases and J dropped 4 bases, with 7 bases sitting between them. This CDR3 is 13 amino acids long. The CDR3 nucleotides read TGCAGTGCTAGTCAAGATTATAATTCACCCCTCCACTTT. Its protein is CSASQDYNSPLHF.

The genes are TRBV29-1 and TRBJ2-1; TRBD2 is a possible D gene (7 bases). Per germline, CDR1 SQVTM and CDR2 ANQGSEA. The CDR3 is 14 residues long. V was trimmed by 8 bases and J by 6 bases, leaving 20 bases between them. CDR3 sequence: CSHQGEGGGNEQFF. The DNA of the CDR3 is TGCAGCCACCAAGGGGAGGGGGGGGGCAATGAGCAGTTCTTC.

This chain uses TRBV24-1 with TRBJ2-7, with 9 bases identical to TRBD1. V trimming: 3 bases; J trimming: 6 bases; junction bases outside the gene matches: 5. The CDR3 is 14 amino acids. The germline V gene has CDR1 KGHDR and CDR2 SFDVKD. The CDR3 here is CATSDPGTGSEQYF. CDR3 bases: TGTGCCACCAGTGATCCCGGGACAGGGTCCGAGCAGTACTTC.

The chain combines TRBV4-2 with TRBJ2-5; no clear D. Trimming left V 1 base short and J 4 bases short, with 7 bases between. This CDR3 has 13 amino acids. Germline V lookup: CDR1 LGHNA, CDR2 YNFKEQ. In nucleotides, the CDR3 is TGTGCCAGCAGCCAAGCCCCGGCAGAGACCCAGTACTTC. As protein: CASSQAPAETQYF.

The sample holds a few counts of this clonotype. The CDR3 sequence is CASSLTSGPYEQYF. The CDR3 DNA reads as TGTGCCAGCAGTTTGACTAGCGGTCCCTACGAGCAGTACTTC. The chain recombines TRBV6-2 or TRBV6-3 with TRBJ2-7, with 9 bases fitting TRBD2. Germline CDR1 and CDR2: MNHEY and SVGEGT. Trimming cost V 4 bases and J 2 bases; bases outside gene matches: 3. The CDR3 totals 14 residues.

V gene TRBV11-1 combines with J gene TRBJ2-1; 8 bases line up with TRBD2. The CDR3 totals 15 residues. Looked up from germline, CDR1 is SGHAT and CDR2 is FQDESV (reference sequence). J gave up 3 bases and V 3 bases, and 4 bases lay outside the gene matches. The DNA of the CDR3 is TGTGCCAGCAGCTTTAGCGGGACCTACTACAATGAGCAGTTCTTC. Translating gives CASSFSGTYYNEQFF.